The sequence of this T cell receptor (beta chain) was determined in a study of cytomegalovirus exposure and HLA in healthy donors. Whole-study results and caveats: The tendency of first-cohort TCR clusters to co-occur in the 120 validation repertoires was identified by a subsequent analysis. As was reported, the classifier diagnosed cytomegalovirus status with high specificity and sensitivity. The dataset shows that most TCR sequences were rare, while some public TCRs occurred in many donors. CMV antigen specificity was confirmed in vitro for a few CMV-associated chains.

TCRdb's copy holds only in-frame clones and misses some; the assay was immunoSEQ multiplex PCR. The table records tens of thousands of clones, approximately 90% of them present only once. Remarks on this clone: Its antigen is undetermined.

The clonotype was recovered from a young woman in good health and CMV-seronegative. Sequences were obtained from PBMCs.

The CDR3 loop reads CASSLKPGPPYEQFF. CDR3 bases: TGTGCCAGCAGCTTAAAGCCAGGCCCGCCCTATGAGCAGTTCTTC. This rearrangement joins TRBV7-2 to TRBJ2-1; D unclear. CDR3 length equals 15 residues. Germline loops: CDR1 SGHTA, CDR2 FQGNSA. The germline V and J ends were trimmed by 2 bases and 8 bases, with 16 bases remaining between them.